These 28 T cell receptor beta chains share one sample of origin, sequenced in a study of memory CD4+ T cells and cytomegalovirus serostatus. Single viable CD3+CD4+CD8-CD45RO+ cells were sorted as the memory CD4+ T cells. Sequenced by immunoSEQ multiplex PCR; TCRdb stores in-frame clones only, minus some. The sample holds tens of thousands of clones; around three quarters are singletons and the top ten take less than 1.2%. Sequencing was performed on memory CD4+ T cells from blood. These receptors all stem from an adult in good health and CMV-seronegative.

The J gene is TRBJ1-1, the V gene TRBV7-2; a possible D gene is TRBD1 (6 bases). Germline assignment: CDR1 SGHTA and CDR2 FQGNSA. The CDR3 has 14 amino acids. V was cut by 2 bases and J by 4 bases, with 11 bases left in between. CDR3 nucleotide sequence: TGTGCCAGCAGCTTATCGCCGGGGGCCACTGAAGCTTTCTTT. This sequence encodes CASSLSPGATEAFF.

There are a few counts of this clone. This chain uses TRBV5-1 with TRBJ2-2; TRBD2 aligns across 10 bases. The CDR3 loop spans 15 amino acids. Per the germline V gene, CDR1 is SGHRS and CDR2 is YFSETQ. V trimming: 4 bases; J trimming: 6 bases; junction bases outside the gene matches: 6. This CDR3 reads CASSLVGLAAGELFF. CDR3 DNA: TGCGCCAGCAGCCTCGTCGGACTAGCGGCCGGGGAGCTGTTTTTT.

The V call is TRBV28, the J call TRBJ1-2, with 8 bases matching TRBD1. V lost 5 bases and J lost 8; bases outside the gene matches: 4. There are 12 residues in the CDR3. Germline values: CDR1 MDHEN, CDR2 SYDVKM. DNA for the CDR3: TGTGCCAGCAGTCAGGACAGGGACGGCTACACCTTC. This sequence encodes CASSQDRDGYTF.

This clone was recorded once. The chain joins TRBV14 to TRBJ2-5; D is unclear. The length of the CDR3 is 16 residues. Deletions cut 0 bases from V and 2 bases from J, with 13 bases between. Germline V gene sequence: CDR1 SGHDN, CDR2 FVKESK. The CDR3 spells CASSQDRRPLQETQYF. The DNA for the CDR3 is TGTGCCAGCAGCCAAGATCGTCGACCCCTACAAGAGACCCAGTACTTC.

The V gene is TRBV9, the J gene TRBJ2-1, with TRBD2 matching over 13 bases. The CDR3 spans 20 residues. V gave up 0 bases and J gave up 0 bases; unmatched junction bases: 9. Germline CDR1 reads SGDLS; CDR2 reads YYNGEE. Here the CDR3 DNA reads TGTGCCAGCAGCGTAGAAACTAGCGGGAGGGCCGAGAGCTCCTACAATGAGCAGTTCTTC. Residues: CASSVETSGRAESSYNEQFF.

The chain has TRBV5-5 and TRBJ2-7, with 7 bases matching TRBD1. V lost 3 bases to trimming and J lost 1 base; unmatched junction nucleotides: 7. Germline values: CDR1 SGHKS, CDR2 YYEKEE (reference sequence). The CDR3 is made up of 15 amino acids. CDR3: CASSSGTEFSYEQYF. CDR3 nucleotides: TGTGCCAGCAGCTCGGGGACAGAGTTTTCCTACGAGCAGTACTTC.

The V and J genes are TRBV4-2 and TRBJ1-2; 8 nucleotides align to TRBD1. The V and J ends lost 1 base and 3 bases, in that order; junction bases with no gene match: 7. The CDR3 is 16 amino acids. CDR1 LGHNA and CDR2 YNFKEQ come from the germline V gene. The CDR3 nucleotides read TGTGCCAGCAGCCAAGCAACAGGGGGTGGGGACTATGGCTACACCTTC. Translated: CASSQATGGGDYGYTF.

This clone was picked up one time. This chain links TRBV7-2 with TRBJ1-1, with 11 bases fitting TRBD1. Trimming cost V 5 bases and J 10 bases; bases outside gene matches: 6. From germline, CDR1 is SGHTA and CDR2 FQGNSA. This CDR3 spans 13 amino acids. CDR3 loop: CASSPGQGALAFF. The CDR3 DNA sequence: TGTGCCAGCAGCCCTGGACAGGGGGCTTTAGCTTTCTTT.

There are a few counts of this clone. As DNA, the CDR3 is TGTGCCAGCGCCGCGGGACACCTAACCGGGAACGAGCAGTACTTC. Protein product: CASAAGHLTGNEQYF. The genes are TRBV6-6 and TRBJ2-7, with D possibly being TRBD1 or TRBD2 (6 bases each). From germline, CDR1 is MNHNY and CDR2 SVGAGI (reference sequence). Trimming removed 8 bases at V and 5 bases at J, with 22 bases between. CDR3 length: 15 residues.

The chain has TRBV10-3 and TRBJ2-1, with D perhaps matching TRBD1 (6 bases). CDR1 ENHRY and CDR2 SYGVKD come from the germline V gene. The CDR3 spans 14 residues. The V and J ends lost 3 bases and 4 bases respectively, with 10 bases between them. CDR3 amino acids: CAISDRGPYNEQFF. The DNA for the CDR3 is TGTGCCATCAGTGACAGGGGACCTTACAATGAGCAGTTCTTC.

The rearrangement links TRBV4-3 to TRBJ2-7; TRBD2 matches at 9 bases. The CDR3 covers 18 residues. Germline values: CDR1 LGHNA, CDR2 YSLEER. The ends lost 4 bases at V and 2 bases at J; junction bases unmatched: 15. The CDR3 here is CASSLQTRDSGRTYEQYF. The CDR3 coding sequence is TGCGCCAGCAGCCTTCAAACGAGGGATAGCGGGAGAACCTACGAGCAGTACTTC.

The chain joins TRBV6-1 to TRBJ1-2; D possibly corresponds to TRBD1 (6 bases). The germline gives CDR1 MNHNS, CDR2 SASEGT. This CDR3 region has 13 residues. Trimming removed 7 bases from V and 2 bases from J, with 11 bases in between. The CDR3 spells CASKGDGNYGYTF. In DNA form, the CDR3 reads TGTGCCAGCAAGGGGGACGGGAACTATGGCTACACCTTC.

This sequence joins TRBV7-2 and TRBJ2-5, with TRBD2 identical over 11 bases. This CDR3 has 18 amino acids. Germline V gene sequence: CDR1 SGHTA, CDR2 FQGNSA. V was pared by 5 bases and J by 2 bases, with 13 bases of the junction left unmatched. The CDR3 reads CASSLASTSGTTQETQYF. The DNA of the CDR3 is TGTGCCAGCAGCCTCGCCTCGACTAGCGGGACTACGCAAGAGACCCAGTACTTC.

This clone was picked up one time. V gene TRBV6-5 combines with J gene TRBJ1-6; D possibly corresponds to TRBD1 (5 bases). V was clipped by 3 bases and J by 6 bases, with 15 bases between them. The germline V gene has CDR1 MNHEY and CDR2 SVGAGI. CDR3 length: 16 amino acids. The CDR3 spells CASSYSPGTANSPLHF. CDR3 DNA: TGTGCCAGCAGTTATTCCCCCGGGACCGCTAATTCACCCCTCCACTTT.

The chain carries TRBV19 and TRBJ2-1; 8 nucleotides align to TRBD2. The V gene end was trimmed by 7 bases and the J gene end by 2 bases; junction bases not matched to a gene: 7. This CDR3 has 15 amino acids. Looked up from germline, CDR1 is LNHDA and CDR2 is SQIVND (reference sequence). In DNA form, the CDR3 reads TGTGCCAGTACGGTTAGCGGGGCCCCCTACAATGAGCAGTTCTTC. It yields the protein CASTVSGAPYNEQFF.

A single count supports this clone. V is TRBV27 and J is TRBJ1-5, with a weak D call TRBD1 (5 bases). This CDR3 has 16 amino acids. CDR1 and CDR2 from the germline V gene are MNHEY and SMNVEV (reference sequence). V was clipped by 6 bases and J by 0 bases, with 15 bases between them. CDR3: CASRSIQGYSNQPQHF. The CDR3 DNA reads as TGTGCCAGCAGGTCTATTCAGGGTTATAGCAATCAGCCCCAGCATTTT.

The chain links TRBV30 to TRBJ2-1, with D perhaps being TRBD1 or TRBD2 (5 bases each). Germline V CDR1 and CDR2: GTSNPN, SVGIG (reference sequence). V was clipped by 4 bases and J by 6 bases, with 16 bases between them. This CDR3 comprises 14 residues. CDR3 loop: CAWNPGTHRNEQFF. DNA for the CDR3: TGTGCCTGGAATCCCGGGACCCACCGCAATGAGCAGTTCTTC.

This clone appeared a few times. V is TRBV5-1 and J is TRBJ1-6; D is unclear. This CDR3 contains 16 residues. The V end lost 0 bases, the J end lost 10 bases, and 17 bases lay between the germline ends. Germline-derived CDR1 and CDR2 are SGHRS and YFSETQ. CDR3 loop: CASSLVGGMENSPLHF. As DNA, the CDR3 is TGCGCCAGCAGCTTGGTGGGAGGAATGGAAAACTCACCCCTCCACTTT.

The J gene is TRBJ2-7, the V gene TRBV9; D uncertain. V dropped 0 bases and J dropped 3 bases, with 13 bases sitting between them. Germline values: CDR1 SGDLS, CDR2 YYNGEE. The CDR3 has 15 residues. The CDR3 nucleotides are TGTGCCAGCAGCGTAGGGGTCGAGCCCGGCTACGAGCAGTACTTC. Protein product: CASSVGVEPGYEQYF.

The genes are TRBV5-1 and TRBJ2-1; 7 bases fit TRBD2. This CDR3 is 16 amino acids long. CDR1 and CDR2 (germline): SGHRS, YFSETQ. V was pared by 0 bases and J by 7 bases, with 10 bases of the junction left unmatched. The CDR3 spells CASSLAGGSLGNEQFF. Written as DNA, the CDR3 is TGCGCCAGCAGCTTGGCCGGGGGGAGTCTTGGAAATGAGCAGTTCTTC.

The chain has TRBV27 and TRBJ2-7; 10 nucleotides match TRBD1. This CDR3 is 15 amino acids long. Germline CDR1 and CDR2: MNHEY and SMNVEV (reference sequence). The trim removed 7 bases at V and 5 bases at J, leaving 11 bases unmatched. As DNA, the CDR3 is TGTGCCAGCACCGCAGGGGACAGGGGTTACCACGAGCAGTACTTC. Encoded protein: CASTAGDRGYHEQYF.

The chain combines TRBV7-9 with TRBJ2-7; 8 nucleotides match TRBD1. The V segment lost 3 bases and the J segment 5 bases; nucleotides outside the gene matches: 0. In germline, CDR1 is SEHNR, CDR2 FQNEAQ (reference sequence). CDR3 length: 12 residues. CDR3 region: CASSLTGDEQYF. The CDR3 DNA reads as TGTGCCAGCAGCTTGACAGGGGACGAGCAGTACTTC.

This clone was recorded a few times. The rearrangement links TRBV7-2 to TRBJ2-7, with TRBD2 matching over 15 bases. Germline CDR1 SGHTA, CDR2 FQGNSA. The junction had 4 bases not matched to a gene; V was cut back by 5 bases and J by 2 bases. This CDR3 spans 16 amino acids. This CDR3 reads CASSPWTSGRAYEQYF. The CDR3 nucleotides are TGTGCCAGCAGCCCCTGGACTAGCGGGAGGGCCTACGAGCAGTACTTC.

Of note for this clone: The junction differs from germline at one of its ends, possibly a read error. The rearrangement links TRBV10-3 to TRBJ2-7; 15 nucleotides line up with TRBD2. CDR1 is ENHRY and CDR2 is SYGVKD in the germline V gene. The CDR3 has 17 amino acids. This CDR3 is CAISERGLAGGSHEQYF. The DNA of the CDR3 is TGTGCCATCAGTGAACGGGGACTAGCGGGGGGCTCCCACGAGCAGTACTTC.

This sequence joins TRBV10-1 and TRBJ2-5, with D unclear. CDR1 is WNHNN and CDR2 is SYGVQD in the germline V gene (reference sequence). The CDR3 sequence is 13 residues long. V was pared by 6 bases and J by 9 bases, with 17 bases between. The CDR3 DNA reads as TGCGCCAGCAGGGGGATGAGACCTAAAGCCCAGTACTTC. It is translated as CASRGMRPKAQYF.

The chain has TRBV6-1 and TRBJ1-1, with 10 bases identical to TRBD1. There are 14 residues in the CDR3. Losses at the gene ends were 4 bases for V and 5 bases for J; bases not matched to a gene: 4. Germline V lookup: CDR1 MNHNS, CDR2 SASEGT. The CDR3 here is CASSAQDRGTEAFF. The CDR3 coding sequence is TGTGCCAGCAGTGCCCAGGACAGGGGGACTGAAGCTTTCTTT.

The gene calls are TRBV5-1 and TRBJ2-3; tentatively, D is TRBD1 or TRBD2 (5 bases each). The CDR3 consists of 15 residues. V gave up 2 bases and J gave up 4 bases, with 14 bases separating them. Germline V gene data show CDR1 as SGHRS and CDR2 as YFSETQ. In nucleotides, the CDR3 is TGCGCCAGCAGCTTAAGGGGAGAAAGGCCAGATACGCAGTATTTT. Its translation: CASSLRGERPDTQYF. Full variable domain (remainder filled in from reference TRBV5-1 and TRBJ2-3): KAGVTQTPRYLIKTRGQQVTLSCSPISGHRSVSWYQQTPGQGLQFLFEYFSETQRNKGNFPGRFSGRQFSNSRSEMNVSTLELGDSALYLCASSLRGERPDTQYFGPGTRLTVL.

The chain employs TRBV18 and TRBJ1-5; D is perhaps TRBD1 (5 bases). The germline gives CDR1 KGHSH, CDR2 LQKENI. V was pared by 3 bases and J by 5 bases, with 8 bases between. The CDR3 sequence is 13 residues long. The DNA of the CDR3 is TGTGCCAGCTCACCTCAGGGAGATCAGCCCCAGCATTTT. Its translation: CASSPQGDQPQHF.